Listed here are 9 T cell receptor beta chains from one sample, sequenced in a study of identical twins (TCRdb year 2016). Library preparation used 5' RACE. TCRdb records Illumina HiSeq 2000 as the sequencer. The public reads were reanalyzed by TCRdb: fastp trimming at Q25, MiXCR alignment, in-frame beta chains only. Every distinct CDR3 protein forms one entry, paired with its most common genes and DNA. Present in this sample are around 690,000 distinct CDR3 sequences, about 20% of which were seen just once. 4% to 5.5% of the sample goes to the ten largest clones. The same data also went into a second study, on T cells expressing NK-cell markers.

The sequenced material came from PBMCs. Receptors originate from a young woman in good health.

The chain recombines TRBV29-1 with TRBJ1-1; D uncertain. The CDR3 loop spans 12 amino acids. The germline V gene has CDR1 SQVTM and CDR2 ANQGSEA. Trimming pared 4 bases from V and 5 bases from J, leaving 11 bases between. The CDR3 region is CSVAFTQTEAFF. In nucleotides, the CDR3 is TGCAGCGTTGCCTTCACCCAAACTGAAGCTTTCTTT. The entire variable domain, with the rest obtained from reference TRBV29-1 and TRBJ1-1, is as follows: SAVISQKPSRDICQRGTSLTIQCQVDSQVTMMFWYRQQPGQSLTLIATANQGSEATYESGFVIDKFPISRPNLTFSTLTVSNMSPEDSSIYLCSVAFTQTEAFFGQGTRLTVV.

This clonotype turned up a few times. This chain uses TRBV6-2 or TRBV6-3 with TRBJ2-1; 12 positions match TRBD2. From germline, CDR1 is MNHEY and CDR2 SVGEGT. This CDR3 spans 15 amino acids. Trimming removed 6 bases from V and 2 bases from J; junction bases left unmatched: 2. The DNA of the CDR3 is TGTGCCAGCAGGACTAGCGGGGGAACCTACAATGAGCAGTTCTTC. It translates to CASRTSGGTYNEQFF.

This clonotype was picked up many times. This chain uses TRBV5-1 with TRBJ2-5, with 11 bases matching TRBD2. V shed 0 bases, J shed 5 bases, and the junction held 3 bases outside the gene matches. Germline loops: CDR1 SGHRS, CDR2 YFSETQ. CDR3 length equals 15 residues. CDR3 amino acids: CASSLARTSGETQYF. The CDR3 region has the DNA TGCGCCAGCAGCTTGGCCAGGACTAGCGGGGAGACCCAGTACTTC.

This clonotype was recorded a few times. The chain uses TRBV7-9 and TRBJ1-1; 7 nucleotides align to TRBD1. The J segment lost 1 base and the V segment lost 4 bases, leaving 3 bases of the junction unmatched. CDR3 length equals 14 residues. Per germline, CDR1 SEHNR and CDR2 FQNEAQ (reference sequence). DNA of the CDR3: TGTGCCAGCAGCTGGGGACAGCGGAACACTGAAGCTTTCTTT. It codes for CASSWGQRNTEAFF.

This clonotype has ten or more counts. One end of the junction varies from germline; a read error may be responsible. The V gene is TRBV5-1, the J gene TRBJ2-3; possible D gene TRBD2, 5 bases. Germline V lookup: CDR1 SGHRS, CDR2 YFSETQ. This CDR3 comprises 15 residues. This CDR3 reads CASSLGRGSTDTQYF. CDR3 in DNA: TGTGCCAGCAGCTTAGGACGGGGAAGCACAGATACGCAGTATTTT.

The chain is built from TRBV6-2 or TRBV6-3 and TRBJ2-3; 11 bases agree with TRBD1. The CDR3 is 17 amino acids. Germline trimming cut 2 bases from V and 4 bases from J; bases unmatched to any gene: 8. Germline V lookup: CDR1 MNHEY, CDR2 SVGEGT. CDR3 protein: CASSYLIGQGASDTQYF. In nucleotides, the CDR3 is TGTGCCAGCAGTTACCTAATAGGACAGGGGGCCTCAGATACGCAGTATTTT.

The table lists this clonotype with many counts. The chain recombines TRBV12-3 or TRBV12-4 with TRBJ2-5; no clear D. This CDR3 is 12 amino acids long. Trimming removed 6 bases from V and 4 bases from J, with 9 bases in between. The CDR3 here is CASSRNLETQYF. As DNA, the CDR3 is TGTGCCAGCAGCCGCAATTTAGAGACCCAGTACTTC.

In its sample, this clonotype was seen a few times. The chain links TRBV7-9 to TRBJ2-7, with TRBD1 matching over 7 bases. The CDR3 is 17 amino acids. CDR1 SEHNR and CDR2 FQNEAQ come from the germline V gene (reference sequence). V lost 4 bases, J lost 4 bases, and 16 bases stayed unmatched. CDR3 sequence (DNA): TGTGCCAGCAGCTCAGGGCAGGGACAGTGGGTAGATTACGAGCAGTACTTC. It translates to CASSSGQGQWVDYEQYF.

Only a few counts were recorded for this clonotype. J is TRBJ2-5 and V is TRBV5-1; tentative D call: TRBD1 (6 bases). Between the trimmed V and J ends, which lost 4 bases and 5 bases, there was a span of 12 bases. CDR3 length: 13 residues. Per germline, CDR1 SGHRS and CDR2 YFSETQ. The CDR3 loop reads CASSNRDTETQYF. CDR3 sequence (DNA): TGCGCCAGCAGCAACCGGGACACCGAGACCCAGTACTTC.